This T cell receptor (beta chain) comes out of a study of T cell responses to AZD1222 COVID-19 vaccine. Findings and caveats of the study: The study sampled repertoires only after the peak T cell response. Spike-specific TCR breadth and depth rose after two AZD1222 doses. Reportedly, nearly half the spike-specific TCRs target unmutated variant regions.

This clone has only one observation. Antigen: not known. The CDR3 covers 16 residues. Germline-derived CDR1 and CDR2 are MGHRA and YSYEKL. The ends were cut back, 3 bases at V and 4 bases at J, with 18 bases in the middle. TCRdb's copy holds only in-frame clones and misses some; the assay was immunoSEQ multiplex PCR. The sample lists 100,000 or so clones; about 89% were seen once. Here the sequenced sample was peripheral blood, taken on day 0 of MenACWY control vaccination. The sequence was collected from an adult in good health. J is TRBJ1-1 and V is TRBV4-1, with D possibly matching TRBD1 (5 bases). CDR3 nucleotide sequence: TGCGCCAGCAGCCACGATAAGACGGGGAGGGGCACTGAAGCTTTCTTT. The encoded protein is CASSHDKTGRGTEAFF.